This note documents a single T cell receptor (beta chain) sequence. This clonotype was found a few times. Its antigen remains undetermined. Base-call qualities are not available, and no considerably larger clone is one nucleotide away. Libraries were built with RACE. These reads were obtained on a NextSeq 500. During library preparation, unique molecular identifiers were attached to individual cDNA molecules so that TCRs could be counted in a quantitative, reproducible way. Each blood RNA sample was used to sequence both TCR alpha and TCR beta chains. In the source study's methods: Samples had a median of 95,638 TCRs, with a range from 23,224 to 690,600. V, J and CDR3 annotation of the TCR reads was carried out using the Decombinator software suite. Every sample was subsampled to the same number of TCRs (28,000) for the PS versus PT1 abundance plots. TCRs were defined as expanded if absent before sensitization and observed at least eight times at the 2-week time point. TCRdb reworked the public reads: Q25 trimming with fastp, MiXCR clone assembly, productive beta chains retained. One record per CDR3 amino acid sequence lists the most common genes and DNA. The V and J calls here are based on TCRdb, not the publication. This sample gives 150,000 to 200,000 distinct CDR3 sequences in total; 25% to 30% of them show up just once. The top ten constitute around 2.3% of the sample.

What this sample's time point label stands for: patch test 3, about 24 weeks after DPC sensitization. Read against the paper, the sample's treatment or condition label means: therapeutic diphenylcyclopropenone sensitization with weekly scalp DPC. At each patch-test visit, blood was drawn before the patch test was applied. Patients were eligible if aged 18 to 70, diagnosed with alopecia and judged suitable for DPC therapy, and pregnant patients were excluded. Total RNA was extracted from unfractionated whole blood that had been collected in Tempus Blood RNA tubes. For CDR1 and CDR2, the germline V gene lists MNHEY and SVGAGI. Measured from the cysteine to the phenylalanine, the CDR3 is 11 residues long. CDR3 DNA only is kept here, 33 bases in frame from base 1. Deletion took 7 bases off V and 2 bases off J, with a span of 5 bases between the germline ends. This sample is drawn from a study of human T cells and chemical hapten exposure (dated by TCRdb to about 2021). About the investigation overall: For sensitization, 2% DPC in acetone was applied to an approximately 2 cm by approximately 2 cm area of upper inner arm skin. Libraries were pooled for sequencing, and per-sample TCR yields varied mainly because of small differences in library volumes within the pool. Approximately 30 alopecia patients provided blood for TCR sequencing at one to four time points (pre-sensitization, 2, 6 and 24 weeks). Patch testing was performed on the upper back with Finn chambers containing 0.01% DPC, and the patch tests were scored after 6 days according to International Contact Dermatitis Research Group standards. Throughout the roughly 23-week study period, patients were also given weekly therapeutic DPC doses on the scalp. In alopecia patients, the study followed how the peripheral blood TCR repertoire changed in vivo over primary and secondary sensitization to diphenylcyclopropenone (DPC), a hapten. Blood was sampled from patients pre-sensitization (week 0) and at 2, 6 and about 24 weeks after DPC sensitization. The mostly female patient cohort included alopecia areata with under or over 50% scalp involvement, alopecia totalis and alopecia universalis. Beyond this particular receptor, the publication reports: Repeated subsampling changed both the strength of the expansion versus patch-test correlation and the threshold at which that correlation became significant. Compared with pre-sensitization or healthy control sets, expanded TCRs formed significantly more large CDR3 similarity clusters, which is consistent with antigen-driven responses. Patch test score correlated positively with the number of PT1 expanded TCRs, reaching significance at thresholds 8, 16 and 32 but not at 4. DPC sensitization did not change the number of TCRs with a frequency above 1 in 1000, and there was no evidence of changes in global repertoire structure. Alopecia, a presumed autoimmune disease, was present in all patients, so the immune response of the patients might differ from that of healthy individuals.

This sequence originates from a woman under 30 with alopecia areata. Some clones in this sample may be carry-over from other donors' samples. Recombination joined TRBV6-5 with TRBJ1-2, with the D gene not confidently named. The sequenced sample was whole blood, obtained in connection with sensitization to the hapten diphenylcyclopropenone (DPC). CDR3 region: CASTGNYGYTF. The DNA sequence follows: TGTGCCAGCACCGGGAACTATGGCTACACCTTC.